The 4 T cell receptor beta chains presented below share a single source sample, sequenced in a study of blood T cell repertoires in COVID-19. Sequenced by immunoSEQ multiplex PCR; TCRdb stores in-frame clones only, minus some. The data show more than 55,000 clones, with 85% to 90% seen just once and over 15% held by the top ten. Specimen: peripheral blood. The source is a woman between 55 and 75 years old with COVID-19, enrolled during active disease.

This sequence joins TRBV4-3 and TRBJ2-7, with D hard to call. V lost 1 base to trimming and J lost 2 bases, with 12 bases between them. The length of the CDR3 is 15 residues. Germline loops: CDR1 LGHNA, CDR2 YSLEER. CDR3 amino acids: CASSQGAIKTYEQYF. Written as DNA, the CDR3 is TGCGCCAGCAGCCAAGGGGCGATTAAAACCTACGAGCAGTACTTC.

This chain joins TRBV14 and TRBJ1-2; TRBD1 aligns across 8 bases. CDR1 SGHDN and CDR2 FVKESK come from the germline V gene. J gave up 5 bases and V 1 base, and 3 bases lay outside the gene matches. The CDR3 has 14 amino acids. This CDR3 reads CASSQGGQGYGYTF. The DNA for the CDR3 is TGTGCCAGCAGCCAAGGTGGACAGGGTTATGGCTACACCTTC.

The V gene is TRBV6-2 or TRBV6-3, the J gene TRBJ1-1; D might be TRBD1 (5 bases). Germline assignment: CDR1 MNHEY and CDR2 SVGEGT. The CDR3 is made up of 16 amino acids. V gave up 2 bases and J gave up 1 base, with 14 bases separating them. The DNA for the CDR3 is TGTGCCAGCAGTTACCCGCGGCGACAGAGGAACACTGAAGCTTTCTTT. Amino acids: CASSYPRRQRNTEAFF.

This clone appeared a single time. The chain joins TRBV19 to TRBJ2-1, with TRBD2 identical over 11 bases. CDR1 and CDR2 from the germline V gene are LNHDA and SQIVND (reference sequence). This CDR3 region has 18 residues. Trimming took 4 bases from V and 5 from J; bases not matched to a gene: 13. CDR3 residues: CASSNPSLAGGFNNEQFF. For the CDR3, the DNA is TGTGCCAGTAGTAACCCGTCCCTAGCGGGAGGTTTTAACAATGAGCAGTTCTTC.